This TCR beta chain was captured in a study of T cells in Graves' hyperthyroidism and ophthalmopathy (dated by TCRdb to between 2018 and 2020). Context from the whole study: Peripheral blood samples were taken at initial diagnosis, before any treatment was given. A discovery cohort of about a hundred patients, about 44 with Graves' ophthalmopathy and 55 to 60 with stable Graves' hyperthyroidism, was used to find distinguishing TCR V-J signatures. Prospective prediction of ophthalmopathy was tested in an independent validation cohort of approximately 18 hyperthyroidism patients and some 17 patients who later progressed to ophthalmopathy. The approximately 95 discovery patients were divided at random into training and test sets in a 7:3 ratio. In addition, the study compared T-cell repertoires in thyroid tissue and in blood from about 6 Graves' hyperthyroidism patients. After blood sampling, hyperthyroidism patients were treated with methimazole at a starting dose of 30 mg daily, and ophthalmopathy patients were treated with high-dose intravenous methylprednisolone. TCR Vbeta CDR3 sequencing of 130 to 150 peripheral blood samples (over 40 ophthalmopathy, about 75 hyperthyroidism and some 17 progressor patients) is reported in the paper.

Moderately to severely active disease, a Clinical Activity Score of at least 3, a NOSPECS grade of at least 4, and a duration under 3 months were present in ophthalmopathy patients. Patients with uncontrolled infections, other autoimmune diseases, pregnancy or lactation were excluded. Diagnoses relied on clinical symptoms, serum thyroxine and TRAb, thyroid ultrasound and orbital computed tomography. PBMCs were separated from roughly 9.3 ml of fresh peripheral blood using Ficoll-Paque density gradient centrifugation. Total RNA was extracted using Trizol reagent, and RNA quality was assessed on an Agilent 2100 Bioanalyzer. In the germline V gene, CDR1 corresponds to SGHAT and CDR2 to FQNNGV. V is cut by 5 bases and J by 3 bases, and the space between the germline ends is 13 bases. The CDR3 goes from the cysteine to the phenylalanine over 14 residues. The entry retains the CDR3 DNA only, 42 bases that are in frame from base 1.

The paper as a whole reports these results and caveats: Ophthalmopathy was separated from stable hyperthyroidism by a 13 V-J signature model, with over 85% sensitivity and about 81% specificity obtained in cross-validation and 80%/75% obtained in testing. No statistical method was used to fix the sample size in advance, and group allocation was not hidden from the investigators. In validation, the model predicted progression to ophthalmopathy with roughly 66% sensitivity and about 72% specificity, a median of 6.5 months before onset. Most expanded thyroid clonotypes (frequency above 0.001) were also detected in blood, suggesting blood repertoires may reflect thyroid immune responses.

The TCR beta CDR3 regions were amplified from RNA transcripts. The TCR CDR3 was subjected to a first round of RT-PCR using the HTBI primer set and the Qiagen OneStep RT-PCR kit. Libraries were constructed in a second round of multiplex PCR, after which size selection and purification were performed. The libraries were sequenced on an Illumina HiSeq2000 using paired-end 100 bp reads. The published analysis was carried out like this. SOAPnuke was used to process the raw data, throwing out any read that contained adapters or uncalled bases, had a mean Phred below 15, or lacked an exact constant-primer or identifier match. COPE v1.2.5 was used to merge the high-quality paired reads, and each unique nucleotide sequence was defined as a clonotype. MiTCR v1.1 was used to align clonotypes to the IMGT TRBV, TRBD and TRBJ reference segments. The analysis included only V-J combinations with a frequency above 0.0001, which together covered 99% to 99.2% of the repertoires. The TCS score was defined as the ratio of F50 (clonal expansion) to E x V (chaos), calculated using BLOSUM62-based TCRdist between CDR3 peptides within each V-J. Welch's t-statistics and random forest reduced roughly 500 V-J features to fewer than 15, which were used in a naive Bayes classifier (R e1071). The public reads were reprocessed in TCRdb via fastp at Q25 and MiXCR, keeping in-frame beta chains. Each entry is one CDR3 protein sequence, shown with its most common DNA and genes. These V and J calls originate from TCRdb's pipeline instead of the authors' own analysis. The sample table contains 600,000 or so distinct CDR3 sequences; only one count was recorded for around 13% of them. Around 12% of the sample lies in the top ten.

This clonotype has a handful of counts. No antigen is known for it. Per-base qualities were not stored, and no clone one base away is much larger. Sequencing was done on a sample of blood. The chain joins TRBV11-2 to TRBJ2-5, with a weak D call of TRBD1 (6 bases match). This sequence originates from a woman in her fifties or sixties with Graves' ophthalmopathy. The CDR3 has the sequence CASSRSNREETQYF. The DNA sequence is TGTGCCAGCAGCCGAAGTAACAGGGAAGAGACCCAGTACTTC.